Following are 15 T cell receptor beta chains from one sample sequenced in a study of blood T cell repertoires in COVID-19. Only in-frame clones appear in the TCRdb table, and some are missing; sequencing was by immunoSEQ multiplex PCR. The table lists approximately 120,000 clones, around 90% of them singletons. Sequencing used peripheral blood. The receptors derive from a human donor in a cohort sampled during active COVID-19.

In its sample, this clone was seen a few times. The rearrangement joins TRBV4-1 to TRBJ1-1, with D possibly TRBD1 on 5 matching bases. This CDR3 has 15 residues. Trimming shortened V by 0 bases and J by 4 bases, and 12 bases separated the two germline ends. The germline V gene has CDR1 MGHRA and CDR2 YSYEKL. The chain's CDR3 is CASSQDLRGGTEAFF. The CDR3, as DNA: TGCGCCAGCAGCCAAGATCTTCGGGGGGGCACTGAAGCTTTCTTT.

The rearrangement links TRBV5-6 to TRBJ1-2; 8 positions match TRBD1. The CDR3 is 13 amino acids. Germline V gene data show CDR1 as SGHDT and CDR2 as YYEEEE. V lost 3 bases, J lost 6 bases, and 4 bases stayed unmatched. Here the CDR3 reads CASSSQGADGYTF. CDR3 bases: TGTGCCAGCAGCTCTCAGGGGGCGGATGGCTACACCTTC.

This clone turned up a few times. This chain connects TRBV18 to TRBJ1-1; D is unresolved. The V end was cut by 1 base, the J end by 6 bases, with 9 bases between. Germline assignment: CDR1 KGHSH and CDR2 LQKENI. CDR3 size: 13 residues. CDR3 in amino acids: CASSPLVPSEAFF. DNA of the CDR3: TGTGCCAGCTCACCACTAGTTCCCTCTGAAGCTTTCTTT.

The J gene is TRBJ2-7, the V gene TRBV6-5, with a possible D match to TRBD2 (6 bases). CDR3 length: 14 amino acids. Trimming stripped 6 bases from V and 3 bases from J, with 15 bases between. Germline V CDR1 and CDR2: MNHEY, SVGAGI. In nucleotides, the CDR3 is TGTGCCAGCAGCCCCCAGGACGGGGGCTACGAGCAGTACTTC. Translated, it gives CASSPQDGGYEQYF.

The rearrangement uses TRBV5-1 and TRBJ1-1; no clear D. Between the trimmed V and J ends, which lost 3 bases and 0 bases, there was a span of 18 bases. From germline, CDR1 is SGHRS and CDR2 YFSETQ. The CDR3 extends over 17 amino acids. CDR3 nucleotide sequence: TGCGCCAGCAGCTACACTACCAGCGACCGGATGAACACTGAAGCTTTCTTT. Protein: CASSYTTSDRMNTEAFF.

The chain combines TRBV6-5 with TRBJ2-4, with 7 bases matching TRBD1. CDR1 MNHEY and CDR2 SVGAGI come from the germline V gene. The CDR3 length is 13 residues. V lost 7 bases and J lost 6; bases outside the gene matches: 6. CDR3 amino acids: CASTRSGGNIQYF. The CDR3 DNA follows: TGTGCCAGCACCCGATCAGGGGGAAACATTCAGTACTTC.

This chain connects TRBV19 to TRBJ2-4, with 8 bases fitting TRBD2. CDR3 length: 13 residues. J was trimmed by 7 bases and V by 3 bases; bases with no gene match: 2. Germline values: CDR1 LNHDA, CDR2 SQIVND (reference sequence). CDR3 residues: CASSIGGANIQYF. The CDR3 nucleotides read TGTGCCAGTAGTATCGGGGGGGCGAACATTCAGTACTTC.

The chain has TRBV4-2 and TRBJ2-7; a possible D gene is TRBD1 (5 bases). Per germline, CDR1 LGHNA and CDR2 YNFKEQ. This CDR3 has 17 amino acids. V gave up 3 bases and J gave up 2 bases, with 20 bases separating them. The CDR3 reads CASSQGQGDKLTYEQYF. The CDR3 DNA reads as TGTGCCAGCAGCCAGGGCCAGGGCGACAAGCTCACCTACGAGCAGTACTTC.

The gene calls are TRBV6-6 and TRBJ1-2; D is ambiguous. CDR1 and CDR2 (germline): MNHNY, SVGAGI (reference sequence). The CDR3 is made up of 14 amino acids. Trimming removed 2 bases from V and 5 bases from J, with 12 bases in between. This CDR3 reads CASSYNPSGYGYTF. Written as DNA, the CDR3 is TGTGCCAGCAGTTACAACCCATCGGGGTATGGCTACACCTTC.

The rearrangement links TRBV5-4 to TRBJ2-3, with 8 bases identical to TRBD1. CDR1 is SGHNT and CDR2 is YYREEE in the germline V gene (reference sequence). The CDR3 contains 14 residues. V shed 4 bases and J 2 bases; nucleotides not matched to a gene: 3. DNA of the CDR3: TGTGCCAGCAGCGTGGACAGGGCCACAGATACGCAGTATTTT. As protein: CASSVDRATDTQYF.

The chain combines TRBV27 with TRBJ1-1; TRBD1 is a possible D gene (5 bases). V shed 0 bases and J shed 4 bases, with 12 bases lying between them. CDR3 length: 15 amino acids. Per germline, CDR1 MNHEY and CDR2 SMNVEV (reference sequence). CDR3 sequence reads: CASSLSEGRSTEAFF. Here the CDR3 DNA reads TGTGCCAGCAGTTTATCGGAGGGGCGAAGCACTGAAGCTTTCTTT.

The J gene is TRBJ2-7, the V gene TRBV6-1; possible D gene TRBD2, 6 bases. The V gene lost 2 bases and the J gene lost 5 bases, with 13 bases spanning the gap. The CDR3 runs 14 residues. CDR1 MNHNS and CDR2 SASEGT come from the germline V gene. CDR3 sequence: CASSEWRGPHEQYF. The CDR3 bases are TGTGCCAGCAGTGAATGGAGGGGCCCCCACGAGCAGTACTTC.

This clone was found a few times. The chain joins TRBV7-9 to TRBJ1-1, with a tentative D call TRBD1 (5 bases). From germline, CDR1 is SEHNR and CDR2 FQNEAQ (reference sequence). V was shortened by 4 bases and J by 9 bases, with 24 bases between the two germline ends. The CDR3 has 16 residues. This CDR3 is CASSSPDGGTRRKAFF. The CDR3 DNA reads as TGTGCCAGCAGCTCCCCGGACGGCGGGACTCGAAGAAAAGCTTTCTTT.

The CDR3 coding sequence is TGTGCCAGCAGTTACGACGGCGGGGGGGGCACAGATACGCAGTATTTT. It yields the protein CASSYDGGGGTDTQYF. This chain links TRBV6-5 with TRBJ2-3; TRBD2 matches at 9 bases. Germline lookup yields CDR1 MNHEY and CDR2 SVGAGI. V lost 2 bases to trimming and J lost 1 base; unmatched junction nucleotides: 4. This CDR3 is built from 16 residues.

This clone was seen only once. The chain joins TRBV4-1 to TRBJ2-3, with 7 bases that match TRBD1. This CDR3 region has 16 residues. The V and J ends lost 3 bases and 3 bases, in that order; junction bases with no gene match: 9. The germline gives CDR1 MGHRA, CDR2 YSYEKL. CDR3 sequence reads: CASSHRGLAQTDTQYF. In nucleotides, the CDR3 is TGCGCCAGCAGCCACAGGGGGTTAGCGCAAACAGATACGCAGTATTTT.